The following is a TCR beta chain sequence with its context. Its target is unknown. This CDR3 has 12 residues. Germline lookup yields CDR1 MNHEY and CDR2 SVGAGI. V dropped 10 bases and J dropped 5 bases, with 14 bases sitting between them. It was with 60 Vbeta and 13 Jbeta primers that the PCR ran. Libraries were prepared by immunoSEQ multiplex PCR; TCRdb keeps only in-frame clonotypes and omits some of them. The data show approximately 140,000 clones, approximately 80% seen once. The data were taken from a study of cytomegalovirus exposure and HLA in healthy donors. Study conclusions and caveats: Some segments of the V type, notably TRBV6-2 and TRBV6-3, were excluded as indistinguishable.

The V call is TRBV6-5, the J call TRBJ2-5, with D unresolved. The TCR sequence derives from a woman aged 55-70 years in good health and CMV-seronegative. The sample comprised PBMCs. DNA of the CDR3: TGTGCCACCCGAAACCAAGAGGAGACCCAGTACTTC. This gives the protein CATRNQEETQYF.